A selection of T cell receptor beta chains follows, all from one sample in a study of blood T cell repertoires in COVID-19. Generated by immunoSEQ multiplex PCR, the TCRdb table keeps only in-frame clones and is missing some. The sample lists fewer than 500,000 clones, approximately 90% occurring once. The sequenced sample was PBMCs or T cells enriched from blood (not recorded which). These receptors were collected from a woman aged 18-35 years who had recovered from COVID-19. Both conserved end residues are part of each CDR3. The D gene is left open where the match is weak. Clone size appears in some rows only: once, few, many, or a class for an expanded clone.

d_gene: TRBD2; j_gene: TRBJ2-3; abundance: -; v_gene: TRBV7-3; CDR3nt: TGTGCCAGCAGCTCCTCTACTAGCGGCACAGATACGCAGTATTTT; CDR3aa: CASSSSTSGTDTQYF
d_gene: -; j_gene: TRBJ2-2; abundance: -; v_gene: TRBV3-1/TRBV3-2; CDR3nt: TGTGCCAGCAGCCAGGGGAGAACCGGGGAGCTGTTTTTT; CDR3aa: CASSQGRTGELFF
d_gene: -; j_gene: TRBJ2-5; abundance: -; v_gene: TRBV19; CDR3nt: TGTGCCAGTAGTATAGGCGGGACCCAGTACTTC; CDR3aa: CASSIGGTQYF
d_gene: TRBD1; j_gene: TRBJ2-5; abundance: -; v_gene: TRBV11-2; CDR3nt: TGTGCCAGCAGCCAAAAGACAGGGGGAACGGAGACCCAGTACTTC; CDR3aa: CASSQKTGGTETQYF
d_gene: TRBD1; j_gene: TRBJ1-5; abundance: -; v_gene: TRBV7-2; CDR3nt: TGTGCCAGCAGCCTTGGGGCCGGGACAGCGGGGGATCAGCCCCAGCATTTT; CDR3aa: CASSLGAGTAGDQPQHF
d_gene: TRBD2; j_gene: TRBJ2-2; abundance: -; v_gene: TRBV7-9; CDR3nt: TGTGCCAGCAGTCCACTAGCGACCGGGGAGCTGTTTTTT; CDR3aa: CASSPLATGELFF
d_gene: TRBD1; j_gene: TRBJ2-3; abundance: -; v_gene: TRBV7-2; CDR3nt: TGTGCCAGCACCCGGGACAGGGGGCGAGATACGCAGTATTTT; CDR3aa: CASTRDRGRDTQYF
d_gene: TRBD1; j_gene: TRBJ1-1; abundance: -; v_gene: TRBV6-5; CDR3nt: TGTGCCAGCAGGGGCCGACAGGGGGAGAACACTGAAGCTTTCTTT; CDR3aa: CASRGRQGENTEAFF
d_gene: -; j_gene: TRBJ1-1; abundance: once; v_gene: TRBV9; CDR3nt: TGTGCCAGCAGCGGCGAACAGGGACGAGGGGACACTGAAGCTTTCTTT; CDR3aa: CASSGEQGRGDTEAFF
d_gene: TRBD2; j_gene: TRBJ2-1; abundance: -; v_gene: TRBV6-4; CDR3nt: TGTGCCAGCAGTGAGGAACTAGCGGGGGGTGAGCAGTTCTTC; CDR3aa: CASSEELAGGEQFF
d_gene: -; j_gene: TRBJ2-5; abundance: -; v_gene: TRBV9; CDR3nt: TGTGCCAGCAGCCCCTCCTCCCACAGGTCAGAGACCCAGTACTTC; CDR3aa: CASSPSSHRSETQYF
d_gene: -; j_gene: TRBJ1-5; abundance: -; v_gene: TRBV4-2; CDR3nt: TGTGCCAGCAGCCAAGTTGCGGGAGCGGAGCCCCAGCATTTT; CDR3aa: CASSQVAGAEPQHF
d_gene: TRBD1; j_gene: TRBJ2-7; abundance: -; v_gene: TRBV5-1; CDR3nt: TGCGCCAGCAGCTTGGCAGGACAGGGGTTGTACGAGCAGTACTTC; CDR3aa: CASSLAGQGLYEQYF
d_gene: TRBD2; j_gene: TRBJ2-2; abundance: -; v_gene: TRBV7-3; CDR3nt: TGTGCCAGCAGCTTAACGGCCCCCGGCGGGGGGACCGGGGAGCTGTTTTTT; CDR3aa: CASSLTAPGGGTGELFF
d_gene: -; j_gene: TRBJ2-5; abundance: -; v_gene: TRBV11-2; CDR3nt: TGTGCCAGCAGCTTAGACAGGGCGGAGACCCAGTACTTC; CDR3aa: CASSLDRAETQYF
d_gene: TRBD1; j_gene: TRBJ1-1; abundance: -; v_gene: TRBV11-3; CDR3nt: TGTGCCAGCAGCTTTGACAGGGGGGCTGAAGCTTTCTTT; CDR3aa: CASSFDRGAEAFF
d_gene: -; j_gene: TRBJ1-3; abundance: -; v_gene: TRBV3-1/TRBV3-2; CDR3nt: TGTGCCAGCAGCGCATACAGGGAAGCCCCAGGAAACACCATATATTTT; CDR3aa: CASSAYREAPGNTIYF
d_gene: -; j_gene: TRBJ2-2; abundance: -; v_gene: TRBV3-1/TRBV3-2; CDR3nt: TGTGCCAGCAGCCAAGATATTTTTGGGGGAGGAAACGGGGAGCTGTTTTTT; CDR3aa: CASSQDIFGGGNGELFF
d_gene: -; j_gene: TRBJ2-7; abundance: -; v_gene: TRBV7-9; CDR3nt: TGTGCCAGCAGCTTATGGCGGGCAAAAGTGTACGAGCAGTACTTC; CDR3aa: CASSLWRAKVYEQYF
d_gene: -; j_gene: TRBJ2-7; abundance: -; v_gene: TRBV28; CDR3nt: TGTGCCAGCAGCCCAGACAATTACGAGCAGTACTTC; CDR3aa: CASSPDNYEQYF
d_gene: -; j_gene: TRBJ1-1; abundance: -; v_gene: TRBV5-1; CDR3nt: TGCGCCAGCAGCGCGACAGTGAACACTGAAGCTTTCTTT; CDR3aa: CASSATVNTEAFF
d_gene: -; j_gene: TRBJ1-1; abundance: -; v_gene: TRBV6-5; CDR3nt: TGTGCCAGCATCCACCCTATTAACACTGAAGCTTTCTTT; CDR3aa: CASIHPINTEAFF
d_gene: TRBD1; j_gene: TRBJ1-5; abundance: few; v_gene: TRBV18; CDR3nt: TGTGCCAGCTCACCGGGGCAGGGGGCTCTCGGTCAGCCCCAGCATTTT; CDR3aa: CASSPGQGALGQPQHF
d_gene: TRBD1; j_gene: TRBJ2-7; abundance: few; v_gene: TRBV28; CDR3nt: TGTGCCAGCAGCCGGGGACAGGGATCCTACGAGCAGTACTTC; CDR3aa: CASSRGQGSYEQYF
d_gene: TRBD1; j_gene: TRBJ1-2; abundance: -; v_gene: TRBV2; CDR3nt: TGTGCCAGCAGTGAAGCGCTTTATCAGGGGGCGCGGGGCTACACCTTC; CDR3aa: CASSEALYQGARGYTF
d_gene: TRBD2; j_gene: TRBJ2-3; abundance: once; v_gene: TRBV27; CDR3nt: TGTGCCAGCAGTTTAACTAGCGGGGGGCCGATCACAGATACGCAGTATTTT; CDR3aa: CASSLTSGGPITDTQYF
d_gene: -; j_gene: TRBJ2-7; abundance: -; v_gene: TRBV2; CDR3nt: TGTGCCAGCATATTGGGGACAAACTACGAGCAGTACTTC; CDR3aa: CASILGTNYEQYF
d_gene: TRBD1; j_gene: TRBJ2-5; abundance: -; v_gene: TRBV5-1; CDR3nt: TGCGCCAGCAGCTTGATACAGGGGGGAGAGACCCAGTACTTC; CDR3aa: CASSLIQGGETQYF